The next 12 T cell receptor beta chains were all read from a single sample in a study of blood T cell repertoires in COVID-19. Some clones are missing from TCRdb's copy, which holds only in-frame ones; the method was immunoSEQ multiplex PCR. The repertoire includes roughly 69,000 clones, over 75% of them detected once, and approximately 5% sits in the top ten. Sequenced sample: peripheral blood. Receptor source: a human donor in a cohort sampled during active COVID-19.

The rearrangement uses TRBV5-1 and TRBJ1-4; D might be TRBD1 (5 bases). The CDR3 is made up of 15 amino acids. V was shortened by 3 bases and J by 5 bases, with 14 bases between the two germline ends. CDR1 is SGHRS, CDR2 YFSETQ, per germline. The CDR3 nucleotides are TGCGCCAGCAGCTACGAATCAGGGAAAAATGAAAAACTGTTTTTT. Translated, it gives CASSYESGKNEKLFF.

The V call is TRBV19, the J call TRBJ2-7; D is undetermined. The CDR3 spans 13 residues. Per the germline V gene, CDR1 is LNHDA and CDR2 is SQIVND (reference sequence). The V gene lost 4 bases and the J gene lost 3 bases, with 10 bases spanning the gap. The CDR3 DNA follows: TGTGCCAGTAGTACCACAGATAACTACGAGCAGTACTTC. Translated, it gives CASSTTDNYEQYF.

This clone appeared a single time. CDR3 DNA sequence: TGTGCCACACCGGGACAGGGAATTTTAGGCTACACCTTC. Its protein is CATPGQGILGYTF. The chain employs TRBV28 and TRBJ1-2; TRBD1 aligns across 9 bases. CDR1 and CDR2 from the germline V gene are MDHEN and SYDVKM. V lost 10 bases to trimming and J lost 8 bases; unmatched junction nucleotides: 11. The CDR3 is 13 residues long.

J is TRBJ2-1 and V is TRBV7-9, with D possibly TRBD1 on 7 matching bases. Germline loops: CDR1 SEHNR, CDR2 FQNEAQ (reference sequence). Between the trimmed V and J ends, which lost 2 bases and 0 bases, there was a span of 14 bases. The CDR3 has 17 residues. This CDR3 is CASSLRQGGGSYNEQFF. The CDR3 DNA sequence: TGTGCCAGCAGCTTAAGGCAGGGGGGTGGCTCCTACAATGAGCAGTTCTTC.

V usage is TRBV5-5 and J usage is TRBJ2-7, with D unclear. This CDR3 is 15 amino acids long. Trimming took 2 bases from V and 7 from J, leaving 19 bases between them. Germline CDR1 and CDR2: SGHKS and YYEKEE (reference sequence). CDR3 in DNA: TGTGCCAGCAGCTTTGGGTCAGGTAATCGGCTTGAGCAGTACTTC. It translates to CASSFGSGNRLEQYF.

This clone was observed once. The CDR3 nucleotides read TGTGCCAGCAGCCGGACTAGCGGGAGAGGGGCCGGGGCCGGGGAGCTGTTTTTT. Translation: CASSRTSGRGAGAGELFF. V usage is TRBV7-9 and J usage is TRBJ2-2; TRBD2 matches 13 bases. The germline gives CDR1 SEHNR, CDR2 FQNEAQ (reference sequence). The trim removed 5 bases at V and 6 bases at J, leaving 12 bases unmatched. This CDR3 has 18 residues.

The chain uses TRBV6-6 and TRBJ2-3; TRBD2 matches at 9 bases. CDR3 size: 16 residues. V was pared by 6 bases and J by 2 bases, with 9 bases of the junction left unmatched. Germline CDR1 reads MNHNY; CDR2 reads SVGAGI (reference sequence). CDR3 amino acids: CASSLGRLAVTDTQYF. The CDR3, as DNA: TGTGCCAGCAGCTTAGGCAGACTAGCGGTCACAGATACGCAGTATTTT.

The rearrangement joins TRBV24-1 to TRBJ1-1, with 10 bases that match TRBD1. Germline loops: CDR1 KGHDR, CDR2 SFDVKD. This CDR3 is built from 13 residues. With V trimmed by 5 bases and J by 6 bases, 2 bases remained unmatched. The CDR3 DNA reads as TGTGCCACCAGTGGACAGGGGGCCTCTGAAGCTTTCTTT. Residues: CATSGQGASEAFF.

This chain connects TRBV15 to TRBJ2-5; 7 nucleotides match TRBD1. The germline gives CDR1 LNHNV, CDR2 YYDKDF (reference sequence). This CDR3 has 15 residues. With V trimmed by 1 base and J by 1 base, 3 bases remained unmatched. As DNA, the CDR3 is TGTGCCACCAGCAGAGGCTCAGGGGGCCAAGAGACCCAGTACTTC. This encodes CATSRGSGGQETQYF.

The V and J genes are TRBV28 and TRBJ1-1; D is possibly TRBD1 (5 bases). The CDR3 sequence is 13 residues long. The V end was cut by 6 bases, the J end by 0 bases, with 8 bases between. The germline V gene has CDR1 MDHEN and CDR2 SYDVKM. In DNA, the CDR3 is TGTGCCAGCAGGACAGTAATGAACACTGAAGCTTTCTTT. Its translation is CASRTVMNTEAFF.

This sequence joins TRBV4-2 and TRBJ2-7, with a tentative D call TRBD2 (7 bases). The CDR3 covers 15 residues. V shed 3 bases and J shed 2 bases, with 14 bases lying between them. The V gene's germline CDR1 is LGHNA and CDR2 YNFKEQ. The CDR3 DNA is TGTGCCAGCAGCCAGTCGAGGGGGGGGGCCTACGAGCAGTACTTC. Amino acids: CASSQSRGGAYEQYF.

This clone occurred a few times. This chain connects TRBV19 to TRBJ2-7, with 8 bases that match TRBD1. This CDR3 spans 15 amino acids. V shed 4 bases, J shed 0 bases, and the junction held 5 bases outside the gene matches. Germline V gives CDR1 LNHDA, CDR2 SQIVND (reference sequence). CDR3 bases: TGTGCCAGTAGTAAAGGACAGGGAAACTCCTACGAGCAGTACTTC. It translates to CASSKGQGNSYEQYF. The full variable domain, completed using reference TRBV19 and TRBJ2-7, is DGGITQSPKYLFRKEGQNVTLSCEQNLNHDAMYWYRQDPGQGLRLIYYSQIVNDFQKGDIAEGYSVSREKKESFPLTVTSAQKNPTAFYLCASSKGQGNSYEQYFGPGTRLTVT.